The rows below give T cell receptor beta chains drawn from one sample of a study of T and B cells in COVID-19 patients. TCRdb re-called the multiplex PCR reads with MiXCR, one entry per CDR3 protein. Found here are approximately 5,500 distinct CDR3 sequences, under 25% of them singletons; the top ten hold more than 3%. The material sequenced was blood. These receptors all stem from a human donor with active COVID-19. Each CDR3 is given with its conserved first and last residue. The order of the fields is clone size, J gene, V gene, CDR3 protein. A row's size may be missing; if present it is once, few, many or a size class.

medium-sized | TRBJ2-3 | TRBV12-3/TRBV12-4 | CASSPTGGIVATQYF
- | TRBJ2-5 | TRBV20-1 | CSASESGRDMYQETQYF
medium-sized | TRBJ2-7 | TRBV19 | CASSILAGALYEQYF
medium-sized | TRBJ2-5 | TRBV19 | CASSISSGTQETQYF
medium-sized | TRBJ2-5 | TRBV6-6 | CASTLLGGGTQYF
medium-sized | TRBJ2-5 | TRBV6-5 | CASSYGTSVGQETQYF
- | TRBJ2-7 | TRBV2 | CASSVATSGSYEQYF
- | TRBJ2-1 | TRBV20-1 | CSFVPGLVHNEQFF
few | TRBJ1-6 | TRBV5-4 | CASYRETYSPLHF
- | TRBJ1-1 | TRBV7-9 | CASSLQANTEAFF
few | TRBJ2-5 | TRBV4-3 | CASSHPGQDRYQETQYF
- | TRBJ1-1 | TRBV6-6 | CASLDTPGGARTEAFF
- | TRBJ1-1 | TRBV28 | CASSSGWDRGTEAFF
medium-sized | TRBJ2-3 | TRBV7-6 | CASSPQRSTDTQYF
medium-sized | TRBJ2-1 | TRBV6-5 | CASSYEREGHEQFF
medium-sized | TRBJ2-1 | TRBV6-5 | CASRDTSGGLNEQFF
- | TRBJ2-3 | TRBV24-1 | CATSNDGRWADTQYF
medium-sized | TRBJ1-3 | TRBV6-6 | CASSYPTTGSPGNTIYF
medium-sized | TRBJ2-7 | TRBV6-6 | CASSKTSGEQYEQYF
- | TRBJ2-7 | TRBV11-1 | CASSPGLAGGNEQYF
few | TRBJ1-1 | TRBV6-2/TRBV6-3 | CASSYSGAAGFTEAFF
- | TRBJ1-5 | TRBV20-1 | CSAIKDRGGNQPQHF
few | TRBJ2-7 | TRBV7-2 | CASSLGGRRSYEQYF
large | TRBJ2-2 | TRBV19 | CASSMVGGLNTGELFF
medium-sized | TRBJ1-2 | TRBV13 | CASSGQGWGGYTF
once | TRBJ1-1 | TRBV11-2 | CASSFEGRNTEAFF
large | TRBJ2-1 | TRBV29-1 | CSVECRDRAYNEQFF
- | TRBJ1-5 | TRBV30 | CAWSSRGNQPQHF